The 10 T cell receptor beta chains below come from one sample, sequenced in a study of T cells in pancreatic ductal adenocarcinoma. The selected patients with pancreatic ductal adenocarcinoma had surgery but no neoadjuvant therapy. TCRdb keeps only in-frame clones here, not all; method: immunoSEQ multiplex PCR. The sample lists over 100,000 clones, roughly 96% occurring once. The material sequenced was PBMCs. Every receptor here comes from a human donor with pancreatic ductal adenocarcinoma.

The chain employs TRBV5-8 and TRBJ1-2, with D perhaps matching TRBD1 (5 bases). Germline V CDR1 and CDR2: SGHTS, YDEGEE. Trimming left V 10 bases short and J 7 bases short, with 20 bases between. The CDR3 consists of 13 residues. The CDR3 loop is CALRAGAYRGYTF. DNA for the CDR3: TGTGCCCTCAGGGCTGGGGCTTATCGTGGCTACACCTTC.

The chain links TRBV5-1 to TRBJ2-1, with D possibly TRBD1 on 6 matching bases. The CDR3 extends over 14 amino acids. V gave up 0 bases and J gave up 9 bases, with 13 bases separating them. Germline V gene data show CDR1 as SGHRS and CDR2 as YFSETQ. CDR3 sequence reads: CASSLDPQGGEQFF. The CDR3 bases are TGCGCCAGCAGCTTGGACCCTCAAGGGGGTGAGCAGTTCTTC.

In DNA form, the CDR3 reads TGCGCCAGCAGCCAAGAGCGGGGGAGGGACTATGGCTACACCTTC. Translation gives CASSQERGRDYGYTF. This rearrangement joins TRBV4-3 to TRBJ1-2; perhaps TRBD1 as D (5 bases). The length of the CDR3 is 15 residues. The ends were cut back, 0 bases at V and 3 bases at J, with 11 bases in the middle. From germline, CDR1 is LGHNA and CDR2 YSLEER.

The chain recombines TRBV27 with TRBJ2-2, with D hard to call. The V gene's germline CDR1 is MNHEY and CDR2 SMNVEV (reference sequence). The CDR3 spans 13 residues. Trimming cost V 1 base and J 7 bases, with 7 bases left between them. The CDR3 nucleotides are TGTGCCAGCAGTTTATTAGTCTTCGGGGAGCTGTTTTTT. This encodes CASSLLVFGELFF.

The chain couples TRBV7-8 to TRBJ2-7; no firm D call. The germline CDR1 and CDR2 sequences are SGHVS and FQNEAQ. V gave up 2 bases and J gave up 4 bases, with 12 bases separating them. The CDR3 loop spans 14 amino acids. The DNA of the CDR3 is TGTGCCAGCAGCTTATCGGAGCGCTTTTACGAGCAGTACTTC. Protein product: CASSLSERFYEQYF.

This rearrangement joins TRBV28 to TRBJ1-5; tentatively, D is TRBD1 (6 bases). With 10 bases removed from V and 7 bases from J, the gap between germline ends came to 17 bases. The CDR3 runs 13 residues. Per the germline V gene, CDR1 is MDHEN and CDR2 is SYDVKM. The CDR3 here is CATLGEGVQPQHF. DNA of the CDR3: TGTGCCACCCTGGGGGAGGGGGTACAGCCCCAGCATTTT.

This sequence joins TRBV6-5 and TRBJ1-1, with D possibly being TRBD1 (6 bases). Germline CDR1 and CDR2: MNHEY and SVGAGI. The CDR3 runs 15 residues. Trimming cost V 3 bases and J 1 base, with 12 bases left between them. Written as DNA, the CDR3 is TGTGCCAGCAGTTATCTGGGGGCTTCGAACACTGAAGCTTTCTTT. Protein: CASSYLGASNTEAFF.

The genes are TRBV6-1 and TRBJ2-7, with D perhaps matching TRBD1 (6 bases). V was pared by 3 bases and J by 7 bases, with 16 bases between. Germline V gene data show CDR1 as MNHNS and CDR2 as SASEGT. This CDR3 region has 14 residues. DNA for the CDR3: TGTGCCAGCAGTGAGGGGACATCCGCGCTTGAGCAGTACTTC. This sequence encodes CASSEGTSALEQYF.

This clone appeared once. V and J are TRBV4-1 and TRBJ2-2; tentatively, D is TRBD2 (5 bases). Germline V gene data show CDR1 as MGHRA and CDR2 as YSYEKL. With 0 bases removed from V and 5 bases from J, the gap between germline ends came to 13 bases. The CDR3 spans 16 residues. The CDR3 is CASSQEVASFTGELFF. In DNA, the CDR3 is TGCGCCAGCAGCCAAGAGGTAGCGAGCTTTACCGGGGAGCTGTTTTTT.

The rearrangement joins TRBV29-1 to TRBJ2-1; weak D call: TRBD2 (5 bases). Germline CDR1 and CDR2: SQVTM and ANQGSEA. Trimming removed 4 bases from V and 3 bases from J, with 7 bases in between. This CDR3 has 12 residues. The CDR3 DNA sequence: TGCAGCGTTGGGGAGATCTACAATGAGCAGTTCTTC. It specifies CSVGEIYNEQFF.